Below are 14 T cell receptor beta chains sequenced from a single sample in a study of PD-1 blockade in classical Hodgkin lymphoma. Relapse was seen in all patients after autologous stem cell transplantation, and brentuximab vedotin exposure was variable. TCRdb's copy holds only in-frame clones and misses some; the assay was immunoSEQ multiplex PCR. The data contain tens of thousands of clones, approximately 80% of them seen just once; the ten biggest clones take up 9.5% to 12%. Sequencing was performed on peripheral blood mononuclear cells (PBMCs), taken at baseline. Every receptor here comes from a human donor with classical Hodgkin lymphoma.

J is TRBJ2-5 and V is TRBV7-2, with D possibly TRBD2 on 6 matching bases. CDR3 length equals 15 residues. From germline, CDR1 is SGHTA and CDR2 FQGNSA. The ends were cut back, 0 bases at V and 1 base at J, with 9 bases in the middle. CDR3: CASSLAGGVQETQYF. The CDR3 nucleotides read TGTGCCAGCAGCTTAGCTGGAGGGGTCCAAGAGACCCAGTACTTC.

The V and J genes are TRBV4-2 and TRBJ2-7; 9 bases agree with TRBD1. The CDR3 is 16 amino acids. Germline CDR1 reads LGHNA; CDR2 reads YNFKEQ. Unmatched junction bases numbered 9, after V lost 3 bases and J lost 3 bases. The CDR3 region is CASSHGQGNAYYEQYF. The CDR3 coding sequence is TGTGCCAGCAGCCACGGACAGGGGAACGCCTACTACGAGCAGTACTTC.

The V gene is TRBV19, the J gene TRBJ1-5, with no clear D. The V gene lost 10 bases and the J gene lost 4 bases, with 20 bases spanning the gap. CDR1 and CDR2 (germline): LNHDA, SQIVND (reference sequence). This CDR3 has 15 amino acids. CDR3 protein: CATGRAGSRNQPQHF. The CDR3 DNA follows: TGTGCCACCGGAAGGGCCGGCAGCCGTAATCAGCCCCAGCATTTT.

This chain joins TRBV6-6 and TRBJ2-7; D not resolved. The CDR3 totals 15 residues. V lost 0 bases, J lost 3 bases, and 12 bases lay in between. CDR1 and CDR2 from the germline V gene are MNHNY and SVGAGI (reference sequence). DNA for the CDR3: TGTGCCAGCAGTTACTCGCTCCTTCCTGTCTACGAGCAGTACTTC. Translating it yields CASSYSLLPVYEQYF.

The chain employs TRBV7-2 and TRBJ1-4, with 9 bases that match TRBD1. From germline, CDR1 is SGHTA and CDR2 FQGNSA. The CDR3 extends over 17 amino acids. The V and J ends lost 5 bases and 0 bases, in that order; junction bases with no gene match: 7. CDR3 amino acids: CASSPTGGSTTNEKLFF. The CDR3 DNA follows: TGTGCCAGCAGCCCAACAGGGGGCTCCACAACTAATGAAAAACTGTTTTTT.

This clone was recorded only once. The chain recombines TRBV5-1 with TRBJ2-5; no clear D. This CDR3 comprises 13 residues. Per the germline V gene, CDR1 is SGHRS and CDR2 is YFSETQ. V was pared by 2 bases and J by 5 bases, with 10 bases between. The CDR3 spells CASSFAVRETQYF. The CDR3 DNA reads TGCGCCAGCAGCTTCGCAGTTCGTGAGACCCAGTACTTC.

The chain is built from TRBV19 and TRBJ2-3; 8 bases are shared with TRBD2. CDR3 length equals 16 residues. After removal of 3 bases from V and 6 bases from J, the junction contained 11 bases not matched to a gene. The germline CDR1 and CDR2 sequences are LNHDA and SQIVND (reference sequence). This CDR3 is CASSIDGRAVSDTQYF. Here the CDR3 DNA reads TGTGCCAGTAGTATCGACGGGAGGGCCGTGTCGGATACGCAGTATTTT.

This clone came up a few times. The V and J genes are TRBV5-1 and TRBJ1-1; maybe TRBD1 (6 bases). V was shortened by 6 bases and J by 0 bases, with 21 bases between the two germline ends. The CDR3 is 17 amino acids. The germline V gene has CDR1 SGHRS and CDR2 YFSETQ. The CDR3, as DNA: TGCGCCAGCAACCCCAATCCCGGGACAAAACTGAACACTGAAGCTTTCTTT. Residues: CASNPNPGTKLNTEAFF.

The chain joins TRBV5-1 to TRBJ2-1; 9 nucleotides match TRBD2. Germline values: CDR1 SGHRS, CDR2 YFSETQ. Unmatched junction bases numbered 4, after V lost 0 bases and J lost 6 bases. The CDR3 totals 15 residues. CDR3 sequence: CASSLDSGSFNEQFF. The CDR3 DNA is TGCGCCAGCAGCTTGGATAGCGGGAGTTTCAATGAGCAGTTCTTC.

This clone was observed a handful of times. This chain uses TRBV28 with TRBJ2-2, with TRBD2 identical over 7 bases. The germline gives CDR1 MDHEN, CDR2 SYDVKM. V shed 1 base and J 5 bases; nucleotides not matched to a gene: 4. CDR3 size: 15 residues. This chain's CDR3 is CASSLLAGETGELFF. The CDR3 DNA follows: TGTGCCAGCAGTTTATTGGCGGGAGAGACCGGGGAGCTGTTTTTT.

The chain is built from TRBV4-1 and TRBJ2-5, with 14 bases lining up with TRBD2. There are 16 residues in the CDR3. The germline V gene encodes CDR1 MGHRA and CDR2 YSYEKL. After removal of 3 bases from V and 11 bases from J, the junction contained 11 bases not matched to a gene. CDR3 residues: CASSQTGLAGGHQQYF. DNA for the CDR3: TGCGCCAGCAGCCAGACTGGACTAGCGGGAGGCCACCAGCAGTACTTC.

The genes are TRBV6-6 and TRBJ2-7; tentatively, D is TRBD2 (6 bases). The ends were cut back, 0 bases at V and 4 bases at J, with 10 bases in the middle. The CDR3 is 14 amino acids. The germline V gene encodes CDR1 MNHNY and CDR2 SVGAGI (reference sequence). The CDR3 loop is CASSYSGLVYEQYF. In nucleotides, the CDR3 is TGTGCCAGCAGTTACTCGGGACTGGTATACGAGCAGTACTTC.

V is TRBV2 and J is TRBJ2-5; possible D gene TRBD2, 7 bases. Germline V CDR1 and CDR2: SNHLY, FYNNEI. V lost 2 bases, J lost 5 bases, and 9 bases lay in between. CDR3 size: 13 residues. The CDR3 region is CASSERGAETQYF. The CDR3, as DNA: TGTGCCAGCAGTGAACGGGGGGCGGAGACCCAGTACTTC. The full variable domain, with the rest looked up from reference TRBV2 and TRBJ2-5, is EPEVTQTPSHQVTQMGQEVILRCVPISNHLYFYWYRQILGQKVEFLVSFYNNEISEKSEIFDDQFSVERPDGSNFTLKIRSTKLEDSAMYFCASSERGAETQYFGPGTRLLVL.

The V and J genes are TRBV6-5 and TRBJ2-1, with 8 bases lining up with TRBD2. CDR3 length equals 12 residues. The V and J ends lost 2 bases and 15 bases, in that order; junction bases with no gene match: 6. Germline V gives CDR1 MNHEY, CDR2 SVGAGI. DNA for the CDR3: TGTGCCAGCAGTTACCTTAGCGGGATACCGTTCTTC. It is translated as CASSYLSGIPFF.